This TCR beta chain was found in a study of T cells in Graves' hyperthyroidism and ophthalmopathy. Study context: Peripheral blood sampling occurred at initial diagnosis, before any treatment.

TCR beta CDR3 regions were amplified from RNA. The HTBI primer set served for first-round RT-PCR of the TCR CDR3. TCRdb independently ran MiXCR on the multiplex PCR reads; one entry per CDR3 protein. The sample shows some 530,000 distinct CDR3 sequences, around a fifth of them seen only once. CDR3 length: 14 residues. The germline V and J ends were trimmed by 2 bases and 5 bases, with 12 bases remaining between them. Uncontrolled infection, other autoimmune disease, pregnancy or lactation led to exclusion. Together with thyroid ultrasound, orbital computed tomography, serum thyroxine and TRAb, clinical symptoms were used for diagnoses. This sample holds PBMCs from roughly 10 ml fresh peripheral blood. This clonotype was detected ten times or more.

The J gene is TRBJ1-1, the V gene TRBV12-3 or TRBV12-4; D is unclear. Source material: blood. The clonotype was recovered from a woman between 65 and 79 years old with Graves' ophthalmopathy. The CDR3 loop is CASSLTEFKTEAFF. As DNA, the CDR3 is TGTGCCAGCAGTTTAACCGAATTCAAGACTGAAGCTTTCTTT.